Listed below are T cell receptor beta chains from one sample, sequenced in a study of T cell clones after liver transplantation. The protocol was immunoSEQ multiplex PCR, while the TCRdb copy is restricted to in-frame clones and leaves out a portion. The sample contains some 40,000 clones, roughly 84% of which appear only once. This specimen consisted of CD4+ T cells from blood, obtained 24 months after liver transplant. These receptors all come from a human patient who received a liver transplant. Some T cells may have come from the graft donor. The CDR3 runs from the conserved cysteine through the conserved F or W. A D gene is named only where the DNA matches it firmly. Only part of the rows carry a size: once, few, many, or a class if the clone is expanded.

J gene: TRBJ2-1
V gene: TRBV7-6
clone size: few
D gene: TRBD2
CDR3 DNA: TGTGCCAGCAGCTTCGGTCCTAGCGGGGACTATGAGCAGTTCTTC
CDR3 protein: CASSFGPSGDYEQFF

J gene: TRBJ1-6
V gene: TRBV5-5
clone size: .
D gene: .
CDR3 DNA: TGTGCCAGCAGCTTGGCGAGCTCCTATAATTCACCCCTCCACTTT
CDR3 protein: CASSLASSYNSPLHF

J gene: TRBJ2-1
V gene: TRBV7-8
clone size: .
D gene: .
CDR3 DNA: TGTGCCAGCAGCTACTTAGCGGTTAGCTCCTACAATGAGCAGTTCTTC
CDR3 protein: CASSYLAVSSYNEQFF

J gene: TRBJ1-5
V gene: TRBV10-2
clone size: .
D gene: TRBD1
CDR3 DNA: TGCGCCAGCAGCGACAGGGCTCGGGTTGGAAATCAGCCCCAGCATTTT
CDR3 protein: CASSDRARVGNQPQHF

J gene: TRBJ2-1
V gene: TRBV19
clone size: .
D gene: TRBD1
CDR3 DNA: TGTGCCACCTGGGGACAGAATTACAATGAGCAGTTCTTC
CDR3 protein: CATWGQNYNEQFF

J gene: TRBJ1-6
V gene: TRBV9
clone size: few
D gene: .
CDR3 DNA: TGTGCCAGCAGAGCCGGGACACTAAAGTCCAATTCACCCCTCCACTTT
CDR3 protein: CASRAGTLKSNSPLHF

J gene: TRBJ2-1
V gene: TRBV6-5
clone size: .
D gene: .
CDR3 DNA: TGTGCCAGCAGTTTAACACAATACAATGAGCAGTTCTTC
CDR3 protein: CASSLTQYNEQFF

J gene: TRBJ2-2
V gene: TRBV6-1
clone size: .
D gene: TRBD2
CDR3 DNA: TGTGCCAGCACAGCACTAGCGGGATCCGCCGGGGAGCTGTTTTTT
CDR3 protein: CASTALAGSAGELFF

J gene: TRBJ2-1
V gene: TRBV19
clone size: once
D gene: .
CDR3 DNA: TGTGCCAGTAGTCATCTAGGGGGAGAGGGGTATGGGAATGAGCAGTTCTTC
CDR3 protein: CASSHLGGEGYGNEQFF

J gene: TRBJ1-2
V gene: TRBV6-5
clone size: once
D gene: .
CDR3 DNA: TGTGCCAGCAGCCCTGAGACAAGCTATGGCTACACCTTC
CDR3 protein: CASSPETSYGYTF

J gene: TRBJ2-6
V gene: TRBV12-5
clone size: .
D gene: .
CDR3 DNA: TGTGCTAGTGGGTACGGGGGCGCCGGGGCCAACGTCCTGACTTTC
CDR3 protein: CASGYGGAGANVLTF

J gene: TRBJ2-1
V gene: TRBV4-1
clone size: .
D gene: .
CDR3 DNA: TGCGCCAGCAGCCAAGGTGGCGGAGGGAAGAATGAGCAGTTCTTC
CDR3 protein: CASSQGGGGKNEQFF

J gene: TRBJ1-2
V gene: TRBV28
clone size: .
D gene: .
CDR3 DNA: TGTGCCAGCAGTTTTCTAAAAGTAGGTGGCTACACCTTC
CDR3 protein: CASSFLKVGGYTF

J gene: TRBJ2-2
V gene: TRBV19
clone size: .
D gene: .
CDR3 DNA: TGTGCCAGTAGTATAGGAATGGGTCTAAACACCGGGGAGCTGTTTTTT
CDR3 protein: CASSIGMGLNTGELFF

J gene: TRBJ2-5
V gene: TRBV7-2
clone size: .
D gene: .
CDR3 DNA: TGTGCCTTCCTTCCACCCGGGGCCCAAGAGACCCAGTACTTC
CDR3 protein: CAFLPPGAQETQYF

J gene: TRBJ1-2
V gene: TRBV9
clone size: .
D gene: .
CDR3 DNA: TGTGCCAGCAGCGTTGGACGTCTGGGAGATGGCTACACCTTC
CDR3 protein: CASSVGRLGDGYTF

J gene: TRBJ2-1
V gene: TRBV19
clone size: .
D gene: .
CDR3 DNA: TGTGCCAGTAGTATAGATCAAGGGAATGAGCAGTTCTTC
CDR3 protein: CASSIDQGNEQFF

J gene: TRBJ2-1
V gene: TRBV30
clone size: .
D gene: TRBD2
CDR3 DNA: TGTGCCTGGAGGTATAGCGGGAGGCCCAGCTCCTACAATGAGCAGTTCTTC
CDR3 protein: CAWRYSGRPSSYNEQFF

J gene: TRBJ1-2
V gene: TRBV5-4
clone size: .
D gene: .
CDR3 DNA: TGTGCCAGCAGTATGGGGGGGCTCCCTGGCTATGGCTACACCTTC
CDR3 protein: CASSMGGLPGYGYTF

J gene: TRBJ1-5
V gene: TRBV7-2
clone size: .
D gene: .
CDR3 DNA: TGTGCCAGCAGCAACAACAGGGTCAACAATCAGCCCCAGCATTTT
CDR3 protein: CASSNNRVNNQPQHF

J gene: TRBJ2-5
V gene: TRBV10-3
clone size: .
D gene: .
CDR3 DNA: TGTGCCATCAGTGAGTCGGGAGGCCAAGAGACCCAGTACTTC
CDR3 protein: CAISESGGQETQYF

J gene: TRBJ2-1
V gene: TRBV5-1
clone size: few
D gene: TRBD2
CDR3 DNA: TGCGCCAGCAGCTTGGCCAAGTGGACTAGCGTAAACTACAATGAGCAGTTCTTC
CDR3 protein: CASSLAKWTSVNYNEQFF

J gene: TRBJ2-1
V gene: TRBV7-9
clone size: medium-sized
D gene: TRBD2
CDR3 DNA: TGTGCCAGCCTAGCGGGTCGGCGCTCCTACAATGAGCAGTTCTTC
CDR3 protein: CASLAGRRSYNEQFF

J gene: TRBJ1-5
V gene: TRBV19
clone size: .
D gene: .
CDR3 DNA: TGTGCCAGTAGTATAGTCAATCAGCCCCAGCATTTT
CDR3 protein: CASSIVNQPQHF

J gene: TRBJ1-1
V gene: TRBV5-6
clone size: .
D gene: .
CDR3 DNA: TGTGCCAGCAGCTTGGACGGGGGGCCGAACACTGAAGCTTTCTTT
CDR3 protein: CASSLDGGPNTEAFF

J gene: TRBJ2-7
V gene: TRBV25-1
clone size: .
D gene: .
CDR3 DNA: TGTGCCAGCACGGGGACATCTACCTACGAGCAGTACTTC
CDR3 protein: CASTGTSTYEQYF

J gene: TRBJ2-7
V gene: TRBV6-5
clone size: .
D gene: TRBD2
CDR3 DNA: TGTGCCAGCAGTTACTCGATACTAGCGGGTTTCTACGAGCAGTACTTC
CDR3 protein: CASSYSILAGFYEQYF

J gene: TRBJ1-5
V gene: TRBV11-2
clone size: .
D gene: TRBD1
CDR3 DNA: TGTGCCAGCAGCTTAGACAGGGGGCATAATCAGCCCCAGCATTTT
CDR3 protein: CASSLDRGHNQPQHF

J gene: TRBJ1-3
V gene: TRBV6-5
clone size: .
D gene: .
CDR3 DNA: TGTGCCACCGCCTTGACAAGGAGCTCTGGAAACACCATATATTTT
CDR3 protein: CATALTRSSGNTIYF

J gene: TRBJ1-2
V gene: TRBV5-6
clone size: .
D gene: TRBD1
CDR3 DNA: TGTGCCAGCAGCTTCCAGGGGGCTTATGGCTACACCTTC
CDR3 protein: CASSFQGAYGYTF

J gene: TRBJ1-6
V gene: TRBV7-8
clone size: .
D gene: .
CDR3 DNA: TGTGCCAGCAGCCCGTCGAGACAGTTCCTTGATTCACCCCTCCACTTT
CDR3 protein: CASSPSRQFLDSPLHF

J gene: TRBJ2-2
V gene: TRBV4-1
clone size: once
D gene: TRBD2
CDR3 DNA: TGCGCCAGCAGCCCCCTAACGGGAGGGACTTTTGGGGAGCTGTTTTTT
CDR3 protein: CASSPLTGGTFGELFF

J gene: TRBJ1-1
V gene: TRBV7-2
clone size: .
D gene: .
CDR3 DNA: TGTGCCAGCAGCTTAGATTCAGGGTATGGTACTGAAGCTTTCTTT
CDR3 protein: CASSLDSGYGTEAFF

J gene: TRBJ1-2
V gene: TRBV6-1
clone size: .
D gene: .
CDR3 DNA: TGTGCCAGCAGTGAAAACGGCAACTATGGCTACACCTTC
CDR3 protein: CASSENGNYGYTF

J gene: TRBJ2-3
V gene: TRBV29-1
clone size: .
D gene: .
CDR3 DNA: TGCAGCGTTGACGGCGGAGCCTCTAGCACAGATACGCAGTATTTT
CDR3 protein: CSVDGGASSTDTQYF

J gene: TRBJ1-2
V gene: TRBV7-9
clone size: .
D gene: TRBD1
CDR3 DNA: TGTGCCAGCAGCACTTTGACAGGGAGTGGTGGCTACACCTTC
CDR3 protein: CASSTLTGSGGYTF

J gene: TRBJ2-7
V gene: TRBV5-1
clone size: .
D gene: TRBD2
CDR3 DNA: TGCGCCAGCAGCTCCGGCGGGAGGGACTCCTACGAGCAGTACTTC
CDR3 protein: CASSSGGRDSYEQYF

J gene: TRBJ2-7
V gene: TRBV5-6
clone size: .
D gene: .
CDR3 DNA: TGTGCCAGCAGCTTGCGTGGGGGCGAGCAGTACTTC
CDR3 protein: CASSLRGGEQYF

J gene: TRBJ2-3
V gene: TRBV6-6
clone size: .
D gene: .
CDR3 DNA: TGTGCCAGCAGTTACTCTAGGGAGAACACAGATACGCAGTATTTT
CDR3 protein: CASSYSRENTDTQYF

J gene: TRBJ2-5
V gene: TRBV29-1
clone size: once
D gene: .
CDR3 DNA: TGCAGCGCGGACGTCGGGGAAGAGACCCAGTACTTC
CDR3 protein: CSADVGEETQYF

J gene: TRBJ1-1
V gene: TRBV5-1
clone size: .
D gene: .
CDR3 DNA: TGCGCCAGCAGCTTGTGGGAGGGGGTAGGCACTGAAGCTTTCTTT
CDR3 protein: CASSLWEGVGTEAFF

J gene: TRBJ2-7
V gene: TRBV30
clone size: .
D gene: .
CDR3 DNA: TGTGCCTGGAGACGGGAGTACGAGCAGTACTTC
CDR3 protein: CAWRREYEQYF

J gene: TRBJ1-2
V gene: TRBV7-9
clone size: .
D gene: .
CDR3 DNA: TGTGCCAGCAGCTTATCGGGACTGACGTTCTATGGCTACACCTTC
CDR3 protein: CASSLSGLTFYGYTF

J gene: TRBJ2-7
V gene: TRBV7-8
clone size: .
D gene: TRBD2
CDR3 DNA: TGTGCCAGCAGCGACTCCGGGACTAAGAGCGACGAGCAGTACTTC
CDR3 protein: CASSDSGTKSDEQYF

J gene: TRBJ1-2
V gene: TRBV6-5
clone size: .
D gene: .
CDR3 DNA: TGTGCCAGCAGTACTGGGGACCGAAAAGCAGGCTACACCTTC
CDR3 protein: CASSTGDRKAGYTF

J gene: TRBJ2-3
V gene: TRBV18
clone size: .
D gene: .
CDR3 DNA: TGTGCCAGCTCGCCCGCCAGTGTTGATACGCAGTATTTT
CDR3 protein: CASSPASVDTQYF